The 18 T cell receptor beta chains presented below share a single source sample, sequenced in a study of regulatory T cells in long-lasting Graves disease. This sample's time point: newly diagnosed GD, antithyroid drugs for less than 3 months. The authors made the TCR library using RNA they extracted from PBMCs. According to the study, TCR beta libraries were built with iRepertoire HTBI primers and CDR3-region Arm-PCR. Via MiXCR, TCRdb re-called the multiplex PCR reads, giving one row per CDR3 protein. This table holds approximately 560,000 distinct CDR3 sequences, about 16% found once. The same data also went into a second study, on T cells in Graves' hyperthyroidism and ophthalmopathy.

Sequencing used peripheral blood mononuclear cells (PBMCs), obtained at new diagnosis, from a patient treated with antithyroid drugs. Receptors were obtained from a man aged 18 to 29 with Graves disease.

Only a few counts were recorded for this clonotype. At one end the junction does not follow the germline gene, possibly because of a read error. The chain is built from TRBV28 and TRBJ2-1; D gene ambiguous. The CDR3 is 12 amino acids. The germline V gene encodes CDR1 MDHEN and CDR2 SYDVKM. CDR3 loop: CASSSDPGEHFF. The CDR3 DNA follows: TGTGCCAGCAGTTCGGACCCGGGTGAGCACTTCTTC.

The sample holds many counts of this clonotype. The V gene is TRBV7-9, the J gene TRBJ2-1; TRBD2 might be the D (6 bases). The CDR3 extends over 14 amino acids. Germline values: CDR1 SEHNR, CDR2 FQNEAQ (reference sequence). Between the trimmed V and J ends, which lost 2 bases and 6 bases, there was a span of 11 bases. The CDR3 sequence: CASSLYQGGNEQFF. Written as DNA, the CDR3 is TGTGCCAGCAGCTTATATCAGGGAGGCAATGAGCAGTTCTTC.

This clonotype was recorded at least ten times. This rearrangement joins TRBV5-1 to TRBJ2-1; D unresolved. Trimming removed 2 bases from V and 5 bases from J, with 14 bases in between. Germline V gives CDR1 SGHRS, CDR2 YFSETQ. This CDR3 comprises 15 residues. CDR3 protein: CASSFITQGHNEQFF. The CDR3 nucleotides are TGCGCCAGCAGCTTTATTACCCAAGGGCACAATGAGCAGTTCTTC. The whole variable domain, remainder taken from reference TRBV5-1 and TRBJ2-1, is KAGVTQTPRYLIKTRGQQVTLSCSPISGHRSVSWYQQTPGQGLQFLFEYFSETQRNKGNFPGRFSGRQFSNSRSEMNVSTLELGDSALYLCASSFITQGHNEQFFGPGTRLTVL.

This clonotype came up a few times. This chain uses TRBV11-2 with TRBJ2-1; 10 positions agree with TRBD1. Germline V gene sequence: CDR1 SGHAT, CDR2 FQNNGV. The CDR3 loop spans 19 amino acids. V trimming: 5 bases; J trimming: 2 bases; junction bases outside the gene matches: 15. The DNA of the CDR3 is TGTGCCAGCAGCCCCACCGTCCCGGGACAGGGGAGCCCCTACAATGAGCAGTTCTTC. This codes for CASSPTVPGQGSPYNEQFF.

This chain connects TRBV5-1 to TRBJ2-7, with a weak D call TRBD2 (6 bases). V was shortened by 0 bases and J by 4 bases, with 14 bases between the two germline ends. The CDR3 loop spans 15 amino acids. Germline lookup yields CDR1 SGHRS and CDR2 YFSETQ. For the CDR3, the DNA is TGCGCCAGCAGCTTGGGACTAGAGGAAGGTTACGAGCAGTACTTC. Translation: CASSLGLEEGYEQYF.

This clonotype was observed at least ten times. V is TRBV2 and J is TRBJ2-5; 8 bases align to TRBD2. Germline values: CDR1 SNHLY, CDR2 FYNNEI. J lost 6 bases, V lost 4 bases, and 16 bases had no gene match. The CDR3 is 17 amino acids. CDR3 coding DNA: TGTGCCAGCAGTGGAGCGGGACTAGTGATAGGAGTGAAGACCCAGTACTTC. Its translation: CASSGAGLVIGVKTQYF.

This clonotype was found many times. The J gene is TRBJ2-7, the V gene TRBV29-1, with D hard to call. The germline V gene encodes CDR1 SQVTM and CDR2 ANQGSEA. Trimming stripped 3 bases from V and 0 bases from J, with 9 bases between. CDR3 size: 13 residues. CDR3 sequence reads: CSVEEGNSYEQYF. CDR3 in DNA: TGCAGCGTTGAGGAAGGGAACTCCTACGAGCAGTACTTC.

This clonotype was detected many times. The J gene is TRBJ1-2, the V gene TRBV19; a weak D match, TRBD1 (5 bases). Germline CDR1 and CDR2: LNHDA and SQIVND (reference sequence). Trimming cost V 5 bases and J 6 bases, with 22 bases left between them. CDR3 length equals 16 residues. In nucleotides, the CDR3 is TGTGCCAGTAGTCCATCAGGGACTCGCTCGTTTCATGGCTACACCTTC. It specifies CASSPSGTRSFHGYTF.

This clonotype was recorded many times. This chain links TRBV12-5 with TRBJ2-1; possibly TRBD2 for D (6 bases). CDR1 and CDR2 from the germline V gene are LGHNT and FRNRAP. This CDR3 contains 15 residues. V shed 1 base and J shed 8 bases, with 15 bases lying between them. The CDR3 loop reads CASGLAGETGHEQFF. The CDR3 bases are TGTGCTAGTGGTTTGGCGGGAGAGACGGGCCATGAGCAGTTCTTC.

A word on this clonotype: The CDR3 end shows no conserved phenylalanine or tryptophan, and so a read error is likely. This chain uses TRBV27 with TRBJ2-2, with D perhaps matching TRBD1 or TRBD2 (5 bases each). There are 15 residues in the CDR3. V lost 6 bases, J lost 1 base, and 12 bases lay in between. The germline gives CDR1 MNHEY, CDR2 SMNVEV (reference sequence). CDR3: CASREGTVNTGELFL. Here the CDR3 DNA reads TGTGCCAGCAGAGAGGGGACCGTGAACACCGGGGAGCTGTTTCTT.

As to this clonotype: This may come from a read error, since a much larger clone is one base off. The rearrangement links TRBV6-1 to TRBJ1-1; D gene ambiguous. V lost 6 bases to trimming and J lost 3 bases, with 8 bases between them. Germline V gives CDR1 MNHNS, CDR2 SASEGT. The CDR3 is 12 amino acids. The CDR3 loop reads CASSGMDTEAFF. The CDR3, as DNA: TGTGCCAGCAGCGGGATGGACACTGAAGCTTTCTTT.

This clonotype was counted many times. The chain is built from TRBV30 and TRBJ1-1; D unresolved. Germline V CDR1 and CDR2: GTSNPN, SVGIG (reference sequence). This CDR3 has 11 residues. V gave up 7 bases and J gave up 5 bases, with 11 bases separating them. CDR3 region: CASAWGTEAFF. In DNA form, the CDR3 reads TGTGCCTCGGCCTGGGGAACTGAAGCTTTCTTT.

This clonotype was recorded only once. A much larger clone is a single base away; this may be a read error. V gene TRBV6-1 combines with J gene TRBJ2-7, with 15 bases aligning to TRBD2. The germline V gene encodes CDR1 MNHNS and CDR2 SASEGT. The CDR3 sequence is 16 residues long. The CDR3: CTSSLGTSGRTYEQYF. CDR3 nucleotides: TGTACCAGCAGCCTTGGGACTAGCGGGAGGACTTACGAGCAGTACTTC.

This clonotype occurred a few times. V and J are TRBV24-1 and TRBJ2-1; D call uncertain. CDR1 and CDR2 (germline): KGHDR, SFDVKD. V was pared by 6 bases and J by 4 bases, with 3 bases between. CDR3 length equals 11 residues. The CDR3 is CATSTYNEQFF. The DNA of the CDR3 is TGTGCCACCAGTACTTACAATGAGCAGTTCTTC.

Many counts were recorded for this clonotype. This chain links TRBV2 with TRBJ1-5, with 8 bases matching TRBD1. CDR1 SNHLY and CDR2 FYNNEI come from the germline V gene. V gave up 4 bases and J gave up 6 bases; unmatched junction bases: 8. This CDR3 contains 15 residues. The CDR3 coding sequence is TGTGCCAGCAGTGTAAGGACAGGGAGCGGTCAGCCCCAGCATTTT. Protein sequence: CASSVRTGSGQPQHF.

The chain recombines TRBV10-3 with TRBJ2-2; 10 bases agree with TRBD1. With V trimmed by 6 bases and J by 4 bases, 5 bases remained unmatched. Germline lookup yields CDR1 ENHRY and CDR2 SYGVKD. There are 15 residues in the CDR3. CDR3 coding DNA: TGTGCCATCAGCGAATGGACAGGGGGCACCGGGGAGCTGTTTTTT. Translated: CAISEWTGGTGELFF.

J is TRBJ1-1 and V is TRBV5-1, with 7 bases matching TRBD1. Germline values: CDR1 SGHRS, CDR2 YFSETQ. V was pared by 3 bases and J by 4 bases, with 15 bases of the junction left unmatched. This CDR3 region has 17 residues. CDR3 loop: CASSSYQTGLVGTEAFF. CDR3 coding DNA: TGCGCCAGCAGCTCTTACCAGACAGGGTTGGTAGGCACTGAAGCTTTCTTT.

The table lists this clonotype with many counts. V gene TRBV6-2 or TRBV6-3 combines with J gene TRBJ2-1; D is perhaps TRBD1 (5 bases). The V end was cut by 6 bases, the J end by 0 bases, with 15 bases between. The CDR3 covers 16 residues. The germline CDR1 and CDR2 sequences are MNHEY and SVGEGT. Written as DNA, the CDR3 is TGTGCCAGCAGGAATAACAGGTTAACCTCCTACAATGAGCAGTTCTTC. Protein product: CASRNNRLTSYNEQFF.